The clone carrying this T cell receptor beta chain showed up just once. Its antigen is not known. The data are from a study of radiotherapy plus CTLA-4 blockade in lung cancer. As for the study in general: There were objective responses in roughly 17% of patients, and around 31% had disease control. Study results and caveats: Blood TCR clones of tumor origin expanded after radiotherapy plus ipilimumab.

Ipilimumab-mediated CTLA-4 blockade plus focal radiation was given to patients having chemo-refractory metastatic non-small-cell lung cancer. Sequencing was performed with immunoSEQ multiplex PCR; in TCRdb, only in-frame clones are kept and a portion is missing. The sample lists 25,000 to 40,000 clones, 70% occurring once. Germline CDR1 is PRHDT and CDR2 is FYEKMQ (reference sequence). This CDR3 spans 16 amino acids. This material consisted of peripheral blood, taken from a patient treated with radiotherapy plus ipilimumab. This receptor was obtained from a human donor with non-small cell lung cancer who had stable disease on radiotherapy plus ipilimumab. J is TRBJ2-5 and V is TRBV13; TRBD1 agrees at 9 bases. The DNA end is more similar to TRBJ2-7, so the J call may be wrong. In DNA, the CDR3 is TGTGCCAGCAGCTTATACGTTCGGACAGGGGTGGCCGAGCAGTACTTC. Its translation is CASSLYVRTGVAEQYF.